Following are 25 T cell receptor beta chains from one sample sequenced in a study of T cells after yellow fever vaccination. MiXCR, applied by TCRdb to the 5' RACE reads, yields one record per CDR3 protein. The sample consists of under 300,000 distinct CDR3 sequences, less than 8.5% of them appearing once. The material was CD4+ T cells sorted from PBMCs, obtained 15 days after the yellow fever booster vaccination. Every receptor here comes from a man aged 25-45 years who received the YFV17D yellow fever vaccine.

The chain joins TRBV20-1 to TRBJ2-5; D unresolved. The CDR3 has 15 amino acids. The V end lost 0 bases, the J end lost 1 base, and 12 bases lay between the germline ends. Per the germline V gene, CDR1 is DFQATT and CDR2 is SNEGSKA (reference sequence). The CDR3 spells CSARDAIVAQETQYF. Written as DNA, the CDR3 is TGCAGTGCTAGAGATGCGATAGTGGCCCAAGAGACCCAGTACTTC.

This clonotype was observed a few times. The chain uses TRBV10-3 and TRBJ1-4; D is unresolved. Germline CDR1 reads ENHRY; CDR2 reads SYGVKD. Trimming removed 0 bases at V and 4 bases at J, with 6 bases between. This CDR3 is built from 14 residues. CDR3 residues: CAISESEVNEKLFF. DNA for the CDR3: TGTGCCATCAGTGAGTCTGAAGTTAATGAAAAACTGTTTTTT.

The CDR3, as DNA: TGTGCCAGCAGTTTAAAGGGGGGAGATACGCAGTATTTT. Residues: CASSLKGGDTQYF. This sequence joins TRBV12-3 or TRBV12-4 and TRBJ2-3; perhaps D is TRBD1 or TRBD2 (6 bases each). This CDR3 contains 13 residues. With 2 bases removed from V and 5 bases from J, the gap between germline ends came to 8 bases.

Ten or more counts support this clonotype. This sequence joins TRBV5-1 and TRBJ2-5; D remains unclear. V shed 0 bases and J shed 1 base, with 7 bases lying between them. CDR3 size: 14 residues. Germline V gene sequence: CDR1 SGHRS, CDR2 YFSETQ. In DNA, the CDR3 is TGCGCCAGCAGCTTGGGCCGGATCCAAGAGACCCAGTACTTC. Translating gives CASSLGRIQETQYF.

This clonotype has only a few counts. The chain joins TRBV2 to TRBJ1-4, with D perhaps matching TRBD1 (6 bases). V was clipped by 6 bases and J by 4 bases, with 15 bases between them. CDR1 and CDR2 (germline): SNHLY, FYNNEI. There are 15 residues in the CDR3. The CDR3 DNA follows: TGTGCCAGCAGCGTGTCGGACAGCCGTAATGAAAAACTGTTTTTT. It codes for CASSVSDSRNEKLFF.

This clonotype was seen only a few times. The chain carries TRBV30 and TRBJ1-1; tentative D call: TRBD1 (5 bases). The CDR3 spans 15 residues. The germline V gene encodes CDR1 GTSNPN and CDR2 SVGIG (reference sequence). Trimming left V 2 bases short and J 0 bases short, with 13 bases between. CDR3 protein: CAWSRLTGLNTEAFF. DNA for the CDR3: TGTGCCTGGAGTCGCCTTACAGGCCTGAACACTGAAGCTTTCTTT. The variable domain in full, completed from reference TRBV30 and TRBJ1-1, reads SQTIHQWPATLVQPVGSPLSLECTVEGTSNPNLYWYRQAAGRGLQLLFYSVGIGQISSEVPQNLSASRPQDRQFILSSKKLLLSDSGFYLCAWSRLTGLNTEAFFGQGTRLTVV.

The chain combines TRBV20-1 with TRBJ2-7; the D gene is possibly TRBD2 (5 bases). Trimming pared 1 base from V and 3 bases from J, leaving 16 bases between. The CDR3 runs to 15 residues. CDR1 and CDR2 (germline): DFQATT, SNEGSKA (reference sequence). The CDR3 protein is CSARAGPGYSYEQYF. CDR3 nucleotides: TGCAGTGCTAGAGCCGGTCCGGGATACAGCTACGAGCAGTACTTC.

The chain combines TRBV11-1 with TRBJ2-1, with 8 bases identical to TRBD1. The ends lost 6 bases at V and 4 bases at J; junction bases unmatched: 8. Germline CDR1 and CDR2: SGHAT and FQDESV (reference sequence). This CDR3 has 15 amino acids. As DNA, the CDR3 is TGTGCCAGCAGTAGCGGACAGGGAACGTACAATGAGCAGTTCTTC. Its translation: CASSSGQGTYNEQFF.

The V call is TRBV9, the J call TRBJ2-1; D remains ambiguous. Germline lookup yields CDR1 SGDLS and CDR2 YYNGEE. The CDR3 runs to 12 residues. Trimming pared 4 bases from V and 10 bases from J, leaving 12 bases between. The CDR3 DNA is TGTGCCAGCAGCTTACCTATTGCGGAGCAGTTCTTC. Protein product: CASSLPIAEQFF.

This clonotype has at least ten counts. The chain combines TRBV10-1 with TRBJ2-3; D is perhaps TRBD2 (5 bases). Trimming shortened V by 4 bases and J by 2 bases, and 19 bases separated the two germline ends. This CDR3 has 17 amino acids. Germline loops: CDR1 WNHNN, CDR2 SYGVQD (reference sequence). DNA for the CDR3: TGCGCCAGCAGTGCCAAACTAGTTTCGAGGGCCACAGATACGCAGTATTTT. Translation: CASSAKLVSRATDTQYF.

This clonotype has a handful of counts. CDR3 sequence (DNA): TGCAGTGCTAGAGGACCCCGGGGACTAGCGGTATACAATGAGCAGTTCTTC. It encodes CSARGPRGLAVYNEQFF. The V gene is TRBV20-1, the J gene TRBJ2-1; TRBD2 aligns across 11 bases. The J segment lost 4 bases and the V segment lost 1 base, leaving 9 bases of the junction unmatched. The V gene's germline CDR1 is DFQATT and CDR2 SNEGSKA (reference sequence). The CDR3 contains 17 residues.

This clonotype has more than one count but fewer than ten. This rearrangement joins TRBV20-1 to TRBJ2-1; D remains unclear. The CDR3 covers 13 residues. Trimming took off 0 bases at V and 7 bases at J, with 10 bases between the two ends. The germline V gene encodes CDR1 DFQATT and CDR2 SNEGSKA (reference sequence). CDR3 coding DNA: TGCAGTGCTAGAGATGAACCGAGGAATGAGCAGTTCTTC. The encoded protein is CSARDEPRNEQFF.

This clonotype was found a few times. This chain connects TRBV12-3 or TRBV12-4 to TRBJ2-7; D unresolved. V lost 3 bases and J 7 bases, leaving 13 bases between the germline ends. This CDR3 is built from 13 residues. Here the CDR3 reads CASSFSDNGEQYF. DNA for the CDR3: TGTGCCAGCAGTTTTTCAGACAATGGGGAGCAGTACTTC.

V usage is TRBV7-9 and J usage is TRBJ2-2; the D call may be TRBD1 or TRBD2 (5 bases each). The CDR3 contains 14 residues. The V end was cut by 6 bases, the J end by 5 bases, with 13 bases between. Germline CDR1 reads SEHNR; CDR2 reads FQNEAQ (reference sequence). CDR3 coding DNA: TGTGCCAGCAGTCGCGGGCAGGGAACCGGGGAGCTGTTTTTT. It specifies CASSRGQGTGELFF.

This chain links TRBV4-3 with TRBJ1-2; D unclear. The CDR3 is 17 residues long. Germline CDR1 reads LGHNA; CDR2 reads YSLEER. Trimming stripped 0 bases from V and 7 bases from J, with 21 bases between. DNA for the CDR3: TGCGCCAGCAGCCAAGATTGGAGCTCCTCAGCCCCGTTTGGCTACACCTTC. It codes for CASSQDWSSSAPFGYTF.

The V gene is TRBV7-2, the J gene TRBJ1-1, with D uncertain. Germline V gene sequence: CDR1 SGHTA, CDR2 FQGNSA. Trimming removed 1 base at V and 7 bases at J, with 7 bases between. This CDR3 contains 12 residues. DNA for the CDR3: TGTGCCAGCAGCTTAGGCGTATTTGAAGCTTTCTTT. Its protein is CASSLGVFEAFF.

This clonotype turned up a few times. This sequence joins TRBV6-5 and TRBJ1-1; the D is unclear. In germline, CDR1 is MNHEY, CDR2 SVGAGI. The CDR3 sequence is 13 residues long. Trimming pared 6 bases from V and 4 bases from J, leaving 12 bases between. CDR3 sequence: CASRADTTTEAFF. CDR3 nucleotides: TGTGCCAGCAGGGCCGACACTACCACTGAAGCTTTCTTT.

CDR3: CASSQVPGATTGYTF. CDR3 sequence (DNA): TGTGCCAGCAGCCAAGTTCCCGGGGCTACTACTGGCTACACCTTC. The rearrangement uses TRBV3-1 and TRBJ1-2, with D possibly matching TRBD1 (5 bases). CDR3 length equals 15 residues. V dropped 1 base and J dropped 7 bases, with 16 bases sitting between them. Germline CDR1 LGHDT, CDR2 YNNKEL (reference sequence).

The J gene is TRBJ1-5, the V gene TRBV24-1; 8 nucleotides line up with TRBD1. This CDR3 is built from 15 residues. The trim removed 5 bases at V and 3 bases at J, leaving 5 bases unmatched. Germline V gene sequence: CDR1 KGHDR, CDR2 SFDVKD. The CDR3 loop reads CATSVGTGNNQPQHF. The CDR3 DNA follows: TGTGCCACCAGTGTCGGGACAGGTAACAATCAGCCCCAGCATTTT.

V usage is TRBV15 and J usage is TRBJ2-3, with D maybe TRBD2 (5 bases). The germline V gene has CDR1 LNHNV and CDR2 YYDKDF (reference sequence). The V and J ends lost 1 base and 1 base respectively, with 12 bases between them. This CDR3 is 16 amino acids long. CDR3 DNA sequence: TGTGCCACCAGCAGAGGAGAGCGGTACCGCACAGATACGCAGTATTTT. Its protein is CATSRGERYRTDTQYF.

This clonotype was seen ten or more times. The chain recombines TRBV4-3 with TRBJ2-7, with D maybe TRBD1 (5 bases). With 0 bases removed from V and 4 bases from J, the gap between germline ends came to 16 bases. CDR1 is LGHNA and CDR2 is YSLEER in the germline V gene. The CDR3 spans 16 residues. The chain's CDR3 is CASSQEQGSSLYEQYF. The CDR3 DNA sequence: TGCGCCAGCAGCCAAGAGCAGGGATCTTCCCTGTACGAGCAGTACTTC.

The chain is built from TRBV19 and TRBJ1-5, with no clear D. Germline loops: CDR1 LNHDA, CDR2 SQIVND (reference sequence). V dropped 3 bases and J dropped 11 bases, with 14 bases sitting between them. The CDR3 is 13 residues long. CDR3 nucleotides: TGTGCCAGTAGTATTGATGGGCAATCAGCCCAGCATTTT. Translating it yields CASSIDGQSAQHF. The whole variable domain, filled in from reference TRBV19 and TRBJ1-5, reads DGGITQSPKYLFRKEGQNVTLSCEQNLNHDAMYWYRQDPGQGLRLIYYSQIVNDFQKGDIAEGYSVSREKKESFPLTVTSAQKNPTAFYLCASSIDGQSAQHFGDGTRLSIL.

With regard to this clonotype: Mismatch with germline at one junction end may stem from a read error. The gene calls are TRBV12-3 or TRBV12-4 and TRBJ2-1; D unresolved. The CDR3 covers 16 residues. The CDR3: CAISLALGGIADEQFF. The DNA of the CDR3 is TGTGCCATCAGTTTGGCCCTCGGCGGAATCGCAGATGAGCAGTTCTTC.

J is TRBJ1-6 and V is TRBV20-1; D might be TRBD1 (5 bases). V dropped 0 bases and J dropped 6 bases, with 15 bases sitting between them. The CDR3 sequence is 16 residues long. Germline CDR1 reads DFQATT; CDR2 reads SNEGSKA (reference sequence). The CDR3 region is CSARDTTGGGNSPLHF. CDR3 DNA: TGCAGTGCTAGAGATACGACTGGCGGGGGTAATTCACCCCTCCACTTT.

This clonotype was seen ten or more times. This chain connects TRBV20-1 to TRBJ2-5, with D perhaps matching TRBD2 (5 bases). CDR3 size: 11 residues. Germline V gives CDR1 DFQATT, CDR2 SNEGSKA (reference sequence). V was cut by 0 bases and J by 9 bases, with 8 bases left in between. The DNA for the CDR3 is TGCAGTGCTAGAGATGTGGAGGCCCAGTACTTC. This encodes CSARDVEAQYF.